These 13 T cell receptor beta chains came from one sample sequenced in a study of T cell responses to AZD1222 COVID-19 vaccine. The method was immunoSEQ multiplex PCR; TCRdb's version includes in-frame clones alone and lacks a portion of them. The sample lists around 100,000 clones, about nine tenths occurring once. This sample comprised peripheral blood, obtained on day 0 of AZD1222 vaccination. The source is an adult in good health.

The chain recombines TRBV10-3 with TRBJ1-1; D possibly corresponds to TRBD1 (5 bases). Trimming left V 4 bases short and J 2 bases short, with 11 bases between. The germline V gene encodes CDR1 ENHRY and CDR2 SYGVKD. The CDR3 totals 14 residues. CDR3 region: CAISVMGDNTEAFF. Written as DNA, the CDR3 is TGTGCCATCAGTGTGATGGGGGATAACACTGAAGCTTTCTTT.

V gene TRBV27 combines with J gene TRBJ2-7; D may be TRBD1 or TRBD2 (5 bases each). V was shortened by 6 bases and J by 2 bases, with 11 bases between the two germline ends. The CDR3 covers 13 residues. Germline assignment: CDR1 MNHEY and CDR2 SMNVEV (reference sequence). The CDR3 protein is CASRRDGTYEQYF. CDR3 bases: TGTGCCAGCAGACGGGACGGCACCTACGAGCAGTACTTC.

J is TRBJ2-3 and V is TRBV11-3; the D is unclear. The CDR3 has 13 residues. The V gene lost 4 bases and the J gene lost 4 bases, with 9 bases spanning the gap. Per germline, CDR1 SGHNT and CDR2 YENEEA. As DNA, the CDR3 is TGTGCCAGCAGCTCCCTAGTAGCAGATACGCAGTATTTT. Amino acids: CASSSLVADTQYF.

The chain combines TRBV11-2 with TRBJ2-5, with D perhaps given as TRBD1 or TRBD2 (5 bases each). Trimming stripped 2 bases from V and 5 bases from J, with 15 bases between. The germline gives CDR1 SGHAT, CDR2 FQNNGV. The CDR3 is 15 amino acids. CDR3 loop: CASSLLGTEGETQYF. The CDR3 DNA follows: TGTGCCAGCAGCTTACTCGGGACCGAGGGGGAGACCCAGTACTTC.

This clone appeared a few times. V and J are TRBV4-2 and TRBJ1-5; 8 bases fit TRBD1. Germline loops: CDR1 LGHNA, CDR2 YNFKEQ. The CDR3 is 16 residues long. V lost 4 bases and J lost 3; bases outside the gene matches: 8. The CDR3 loop reads CASSLADRGNNQPQHF. The DNA of the CDR3 is TGTGCCAGCAGCCTCGCCGACAGGGGAAACAATCAGCCCCAGCATTTT.

This clone came up once. The rearrangement joins TRBV6-5 to TRBJ1-1; weak D call: TRBD1 (5 bases). The CDR3 is 15 amino acids. Germline V gene sequence: CDR1 MNHEY, CDR2 SVGAGI. Trimming stripped 6 bases from V and 4 bases from J, with 18 bases between. The chain's CDR3 is CASRDPGPRPTEAFF. The CDR3, as DNA: TGTGCCAGCAGGGACCCGGGACCCCGTCCCACTGAAGCTTTCTTT.

The chain couples TRBV5-6 to TRBJ2-1; 8 positions match TRBD2. The CDR3 covers 16 residues. Looked up from germline, CDR1 is SGHDT and CDR2 is YYEEEE. With V trimmed by 6 bases and J by 1 base, 9 bases remained unmatched. CDR3 amino acids: CASTFSGTLSYNEQFF. DNA of the CDR3: TGTGCCAGCACCTTTAGCGGGACCTTATCCTACAATGAGCAGTTCTTC.

V usage is TRBV19 and J usage is TRBJ2-7; TRBD1 agrees at 11 bases. J gave up 4 bases and V 3 bases, and 5 bases lay outside the gene matches. CDR3 size: 15 residues. Per the germline V gene, CDR1 is LNHDA and CDR2 is SQIVND (reference sequence). The CDR3 spells CASSIGTGGKYEQYF. The CDR3 DNA reads as TGTGCCAGTAGTATCGGGACAGGGGGGAAGTACGAGCAGTACTTC.

The J gene is TRBJ1-2, the V gene TRBV6-5; D possibly corresponds to TRBD1 (5 bases). Germline V gives CDR1 MNHEY, CDR2 SVGAGI. CDR3 length: 11 amino acids. The germline V and J ends were trimmed by 4 bases and 12 bases, with 12 bases remaining between them. The CDR3 here is CASSSAPGHTF. For the CDR3, the DNA is TGTGCCAGCAGTTCCGCACCGGGGCACACCTTC.

This clone appeared a single time. The chain joins TRBV19 to TRBJ2-1; TRBD2 aligns across 10 bases. The trim removed 1 base at V and 4 bases at J, leaving 1 base unmatched. The V gene's germline CDR1 is LNHDA and CDR2 SQIVND (reference sequence). This CDR3 comprises 15 residues. The CDR3 DNA sequence: TGTGCCAGTAGTATAGGGACTAGCGGATACAATGAGCAGTTCTTC. Amino acids: CASSIGTSGYNEQFF.

This chain links TRBV25-1 with TRBJ1-5, with D unresolved. The germline V gene encodes CDR1 MGHDK and CDR2 SYGVNS. Trimming shortened V by 3 bases and J by 1 base, and 10 bases separated the two germline ends. The CDR3 runs to 15 residues. The CDR3 DNA is TGTGCCAGCAGTGACACCCACCGGAGCAATCAGCCCCAGCATTTT. It is translated as CASSDTHRSNQPQHF.

The CDR3 loop is CASSHSGQDTQYF. CDR3 DNA: TGTGCCAGCAGCCATAGCGGCCAAGATACGCAGTATTTT. This chain joins TRBV3-1 (or the pseudogene TRBV3-2) and TRBJ2-3; the D gene is possibly TRBD2 (6 bases). The CDR3 contains 13 residues. Germline-derived CDR1 and CDR2 are LGHDT and YNNKEL (reference sequence). Between the trimmed V and J ends, which lost 3 bases and 5 bases, there was a span of 9 bases.

The V gene is TRBV7-3, the J gene TRBJ1-5, with no clear D. Germline V gene sequence: CDR1 SGHTA, CDR2 FQGTGA. The V end lost 3 bases, the J end lost 7 bases, and 10 bases lay between the germline ends. This CDR3 is 13 amino acids long. CDR3 protein: CASSLKYHQPQHF. CDR3 nucleotides: TGTGCCAGCAGCTTGAAATACCACCAGCCCCAGCATTTT.